The text below deals with one T cell receptor (beta chain). No antigen is known for it. These data originate in a study of T cells in localized non-small cell lung cancer. Study results and caveats: A median roughly 50 of the top 100 tumor clones appeared in adjacent lung. Only one tumor region was sequenced, so heterogeneity remains possible.

The CDR3 has 15 amino acids. The junction had 6 bases not matched to a gene; V was cut back by 0 bases and J by 7 bases. Germline V gives CDR1 SGDLS, CDR2 YYNGEE. Sequenced by immunoSEQ multiplex PCR; TCRdb stores in-frame clones only, minus some. The sample includes just under 80,000 clones, 75% to 85% of them seen just once. This sequence was found in a female donor of 60 years or more with stage I lung adenocarcinoma. The chain recombines TRBV9 with TRBJ2-1, with 8 bases lining up with TRBD2. Here the sequenced sample was peripheral blood, taken before any cancer treatment. The CDR3 reads CASSVASASGNEQFF. The CDR3 DNA sequence: TGTGCCAGCAGCGTAGCTTCGGCTAGCGGGAATGAGCAGTTCTTC. The full variable domain, rest sourced from reference TRBV9 and TRBJ2-1, is DSGVTQTPKHLITATGQRVTLRCSPRSGDLSVYWYQQSLDQGLQFLIQYYNGEERAKGNILERFSAQQFPDLHSELNLSSLELGDSALYFCASSVASASGNEQFFGPGTRLTVL.